These 11 T cell receptor beta chains share one sample of origin, sequenced in a study of cytomegalovirus exposure and HLA in healthy donors. PCR used 60 Vbeta primers and 13 Jbeta primers. TCRdb keeps only in-frame clones here, not all; method: immunoSEQ multiplex PCR. Of about 98,000 clones in the sample, under 85% were seen once. What was sequenced was PBMCs. These receptors were collected from a female donor in good health and CMV-seropositive.

The CDR3 nucleotides read TGCGCCAGCAGCCGCAGCGACAGGGACGGGCGCGGCTACACCTTC. This encodes CASSRSDRDGRGYTF. This chain uses TRBV4-1 with TRBJ1-2; 7 bases are shared with TRBD1. CDR1 is MGHRA, CDR2 YSYEKL, per germline. Trimming at V came to 4 bases and at J to 8 bases, leaving 13 bases not matched to a gene. The CDR3 loop spans 15 amino acids.

The chain has TRBV7-9 and TRBJ1-1; D perhaps matches TRBD1 (5 bases). V lost 5 bases to trimming and J lost 1 base, with 14 bases between them. Germline V gene data show CDR1 as SEHNR and CDR2 as FQNEAQ (reference sequence). The CDR3 length is 15 residues. DNA for the CDR3: TGTGCCAGCAGCATATGGGGCAGAAAGAACACTGAAGCTTTCTTT. Translating gives CASSIWGRKNTEAFF.

This clone occurred once. The V call is TRBV4-2, the J call TRBJ1-2; TRBD1 might be the D (5 bases). CDR1 is LGHNA and CDR2 is YNFKEQ in the germline V gene. This CDR3 region has 18 residues. V was trimmed by 0 bases and J by 0 bases, leaving 17 bases between them. CDR3 loop: CASSQDPPHDRANYGYTF. The DNA of the CDR3 is TGTGCCAGCAGCCAAGATCCACCTCATGACAGAGCTAACTATGGCTACACCTTC.

V is TRBV30 and J is TRBJ2-5; TRBD2 matches at 9 bases. The junction had 0 bases not matched to a gene; V was cut back by 0 bases and J by 4 bases. The CDR3 sequence is 13 residues long. Germline V gives CDR1 GTSNPN, CDR2 SVGIG (reference sequence). CDR3 DNA: TGTGCCTGGAGTGTACTAGCGGGAGAGACCCAGTACTTC. This codes for CAWSVLAGETQYF.

This rearrangement joins TRBV5-1 to TRBJ2-7; possible D gene TRBD1, 5 bases. CDR1 is SGHRS and CDR2 is YFSETQ in the germline V gene. The CDR3 runs 13 residues. V gave up 1 base and J gave up 3 bases, with 8 bases separating them. The CDR3 sequence is CASSLKGDYEQYF. In DNA form, the CDR3 reads TGCGCCAGCAGCTTGAAAGGGGACTACGAGCAGTACTTC.

Regarding this clone: The junction departs from the called germline gene at one end, perhaps through a read error. The chain recombines TRBV7-9 with TRBJ1-1, with D maybe TRBD1 (6 bases). CDR1 is SEHNR, CDR2 FQNEAQ, per germline (reference sequence). The CDR3 extends over 14 amino acids. This chain's CDR3 is CSSSLGGDITEAFF. CDR3 sequence (DNA): TGTTCCAGCAGCTTGGGGGGGGACATTACTGAAGCTTTCTTT.

The chain employs TRBV7-9 and TRBJ1-2; no firm D call. The CDR3 totals 13 residues. Trimming stripped 1 base from V and 5 bases from J, with 8 bases between. Germline V CDR1 and CDR2: SEHNR, FQNEAQ (reference sequence). The CDR3 loop reads CASSLDTRYGYTF. As DNA, the CDR3 is TGTGCCAGCAGCTTAGACACCCGTTATGGCTACACCTTC.

This rearrangement joins TRBV27 to TRBJ2-7, with a possible D match to TRBD2 (5 bases). Per germline, CDR1 MNHEY and CDR2 SMNVEV (reference sequence). The CDR3 loop spans 11 amino acids. V lost 10 bases and J lost 2, with 9 bases in between. The CDR3, as DNA: TGTGCCACAAGAGGGACCTACGAGCAGTACTTC. This translates into CATRGTYEQYF.

The CDR3 is CASSVPGPHGYTF. The CDR3 DNA follows: TGTGCCAGCAGCGTGCCAGGGCCCCATGGCTACACCTTC. The chain employs TRBV7-2 and TRBJ1-2; a weak D match, TRBD1 (5 bases). Germline V gene sequence: CDR1 SGHTA, CDR2 FQGNSA. V lost 5 bases and J lost 6, with 13 bases in between. This CDR3 is 13 amino acids long.

The V call is TRBV9, the J call TRBJ1-1, with D maybe TRBD1 (5 bases). This CDR3 spans 15 amino acids. Germline V gene lookup returns CDR1 SGDLS and CDR2 YYNGEE. The V gene lost 2 bases and the J gene lost 7 bases, with 18 bases spanning the gap. DNA of the CDR3: TGTGCCAGCAGCGTGGTGTCCAGGGCGGAAGGTGAAGCTTTCTTT. It encodes CASSVVSRAEGEAFF.

This clone was seen more than once but under ten times. The chain recombines TRBV14 with TRBJ2-1; 7 nucleotides line up with TRBD2. The CDR3 has 13 residues. Losses at the gene ends were 0 bases for V and 15 bases for J; bases not matched to a gene: 8. Germline-derived CDR1 and CDR2 are SGHDN and FVKESK. The CDR3 sequence: CASSQDLRGVMFF. The CDR3 region has the DNA TGTGCCAGCAGCCAAGATCTCCGGGGGGTTATGTTCTTC.